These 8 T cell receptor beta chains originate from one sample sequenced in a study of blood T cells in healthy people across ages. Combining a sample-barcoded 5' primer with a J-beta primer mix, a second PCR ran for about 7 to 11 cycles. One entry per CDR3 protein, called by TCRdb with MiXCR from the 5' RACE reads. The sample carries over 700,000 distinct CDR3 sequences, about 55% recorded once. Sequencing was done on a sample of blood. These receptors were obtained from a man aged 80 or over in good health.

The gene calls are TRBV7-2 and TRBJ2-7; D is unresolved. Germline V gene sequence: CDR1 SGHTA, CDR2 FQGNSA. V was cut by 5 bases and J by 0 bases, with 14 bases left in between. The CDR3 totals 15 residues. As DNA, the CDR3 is TGTGCCAGCAGCCTACCCGGAAGGCTCTCCTACGAGCAGTACTTC. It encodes CASSLPGRLSYEQYF.

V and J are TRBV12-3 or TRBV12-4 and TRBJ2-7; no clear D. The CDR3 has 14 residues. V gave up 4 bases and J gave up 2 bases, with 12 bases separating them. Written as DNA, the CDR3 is TGTGCCAGCAGTTCCTTGGTGTTACCCTACGAGCAGTACTTC. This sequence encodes CASSSLVLPYEQYF.

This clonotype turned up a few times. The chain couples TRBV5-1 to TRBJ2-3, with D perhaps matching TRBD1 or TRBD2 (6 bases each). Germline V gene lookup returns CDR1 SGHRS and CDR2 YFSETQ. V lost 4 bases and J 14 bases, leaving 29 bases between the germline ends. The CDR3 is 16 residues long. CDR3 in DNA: TGCGCCAGCAGCGGAGGTAGCGGAGGGGGGCACAGATACGCGTATTTT. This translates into CASSGGSGGGHRYAYF.

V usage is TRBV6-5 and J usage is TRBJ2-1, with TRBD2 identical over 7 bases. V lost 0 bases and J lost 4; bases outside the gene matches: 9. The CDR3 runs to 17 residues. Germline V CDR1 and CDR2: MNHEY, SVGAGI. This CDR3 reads CASSYSVPGGIYNEQFF. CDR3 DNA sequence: TGTGCCAGCAGTTACTCGGTGCCCGGGGGGATTTACAATGAGCAGTTCTTC.

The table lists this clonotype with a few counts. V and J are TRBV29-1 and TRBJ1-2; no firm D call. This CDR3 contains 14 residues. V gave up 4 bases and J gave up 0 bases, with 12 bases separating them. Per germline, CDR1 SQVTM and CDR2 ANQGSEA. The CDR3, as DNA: TGCAGCGTTGGGCCCCGGCAAGCTAACTATGGCTACACCTTC. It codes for CSVGPRQANYGYTF.

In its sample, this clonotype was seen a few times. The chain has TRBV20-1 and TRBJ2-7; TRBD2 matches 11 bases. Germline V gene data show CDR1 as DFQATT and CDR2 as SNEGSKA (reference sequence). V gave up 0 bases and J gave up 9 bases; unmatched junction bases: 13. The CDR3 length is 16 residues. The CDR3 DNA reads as TGCAGTGCTAGAGACCCCGGGACTAGCGGCGAACGGGGGCAGTACTTC. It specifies CSARDPGTSGERGQYF.

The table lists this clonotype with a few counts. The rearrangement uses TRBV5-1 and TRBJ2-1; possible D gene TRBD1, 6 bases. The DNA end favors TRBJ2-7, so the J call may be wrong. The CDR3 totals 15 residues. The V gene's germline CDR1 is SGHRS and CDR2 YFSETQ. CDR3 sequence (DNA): TGCGCCAGCAGCTTTAACCAGGGGTCCTACAATGAGCAGTACTTC. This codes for CASSFNQGSYNEQYF.

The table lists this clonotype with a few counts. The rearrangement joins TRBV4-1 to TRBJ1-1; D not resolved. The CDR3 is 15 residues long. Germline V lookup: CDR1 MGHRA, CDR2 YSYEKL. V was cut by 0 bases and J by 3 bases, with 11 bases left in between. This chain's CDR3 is CASSQEGGADTEAFF. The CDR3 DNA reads TGCGCCAGCAGCCAAGAGGGAGGAGCGGACACTGAAGCTTTCTTT.